The rows below give T cell receptor beta chains drawn from one sample of a study of early T cells in non-severe SARS-CoV-2 infection. MiXCR, applied by TCRdb to the 5' RACE reads, yields one record per CDR3 protein. The table shows tens of thousands of distinct CDR3 sequences, with about 7.1% occurring only once. This material consisted of whole blood, taken at baseline. These receptors all stem from an adult who was a healthcare worker with PCR-confirmed SARS-CoV-2 infection or an uninfected control (not recorded which). CDR3s include the opening cysteine and the closing phenylalanine or tryptophan. Fields, in order: CDR3 protein, CDR3 DNA, J gene, clone size, V gene, D gene. The D gene is left open where the match is weak. Part of the rows lack a size; the others show once, few, many or a class for expanded clones.

CDR3 protein: CASSLAGGTKYF; CDR3 DNA: TGTGCCAGCAGCTTAGCGGGAGGGACCAAGTACTTC; J gene: TRBJ2-5; clone size: many; V gene: TRBV7-7; D gene: TRBD2
CDR3 protein: CASEVGDAYNSPLHF; CDR3 DNA: TGTGCCAGCGAGGTAGGGGACGCCTATAATTCACCCCTCCACTTT; J gene: TRBJ1-6; clone size: few; V gene: TRBV19; D gene: .
CDR3 protein: CASSQGADQSSPLHF; CDR3 DNA: TGCGCCAGCAGCCAAGGGGCAGACCAGAGTTCACCCCTCCACTTT; J gene: TRBJ1-6; clone size: few; V gene: TRBV4-3; D gene: .
CDR3 protein: CASSVAPYQSTDTQYF; CDR3 DNA: TGTGCCAGCAGCGTAGCCCCCTACCAAAGCACAGATACGCAGTATTTT; J gene: TRBJ2-3; clone size: few; V gene: TRBV9; D gene: .
CDR3 protein: CSAPSPVSQGGYSNQPQHF; CDR3 DNA: TGCAGTGCACCCAGCCCAGTCTCGCAAGGGGGGTATAGCAATCAGCCCCAGCATTTT; J gene: TRBJ1-5; clone size: few; V gene: TRBV20-1; D gene: .
CDR3 protein: CASSYPFGGSYNEQFF; CDR3 DNA: TGTGCCAGCAGTTACCCCTTTGGGGGATCCTACAATGAGCAGTTCTTC; J gene: TRBJ2-1; clone size: .; V gene: TRBV6-2/TRBV6-3; D gene: .
CDR3 protein: CASSPRTATSPLHF; CDR3 DNA: TGTGCCAGCAGCCCCCGGACGGCGACTTCACCCCTCCACTTT; J gene: TRBJ1-6; clone size: .; V gene: TRBV6-5; D gene: .
CDR3 protein: CASSFAGFGGNEQFF; CDR3 DNA: TGTGCCAGCAGTTTTGCCGGTTTTGGGGGCAATGAGCAGTTCTTC; J gene: TRBJ2-1; clone size: few; V gene: TRBV12-3/TRBV12-4; D gene: .
CDR3 protein: CASSDSATSSYNEQFF; CDR3 DNA: TGTGCCAGCAGTGACTCGGCGACCAGCTCCTACAATGAGCAGTTCTTC; J gene: TRBJ2-1; clone size: many; V gene: TRBV6-4; D gene: .
CDR3 protein: CASSLGRGYPSEQFF; CDR3 DNA: TGTGCCAGCAGCTTAGGGCGGGGGTATCCCAGTGAGCAGTTCTTC; J gene: TRBJ2-1; clone size: many; V gene: TRBV7-3; D gene: TRBD2
CDR3 protein: CASSPNYGSYNEQFF; CDR3 DNA: TGTGCCAGCAGCCCCAATTATGGCTCCTACAATGAGCAGTTCTTC; J gene: TRBJ2-1; clone size: few; V gene: TRBV7-3; D gene: .
CDR3 protein: CASSPHQRVDEQYF; CDR3 DNA: TGTGCCAGCAGTCCCCACCAAAGAGTGGACGAGCAGTACTTC; J gene: TRBJ2-7; clone size: .; V gene: TRBV6-2/TRBV6-3; D gene: .
CDR3 protein: CAISEPKGQGYNQPQHF; CDR3 DNA: TGTGCCATCAGTGAGCCGAAGGGACAGGGCTACAATCAGCCCCAGCATTTT; J gene: TRBJ1-5; clone size: many; V gene: TRBV10-3; D gene: TRBD1
CDR3 protein: CASSKDLSYEQYF; CDR3 DNA: TGTGCCAGCTCTAAGGATCTCTCCTACGAGCAGTACTTC; J gene: TRBJ2-7; clone size: many; V gene: TRBV3-1; D gene: .
CDR3 protein: CASSLDSQETQYF; CDR3 DNA: TGTGCCAGCAGCTTAGATTCTCAAGAGACCCAGTACTTC; J gene: TRBJ2-5; clone size: .; V gene: TRBV11-2; D gene: .
CDR3 protein: CASSSGRLHFTDTQYF; CDR3 DNA: TGTGCCAGTAGTAGCGGGCGCTTACACTTCACAGATACGCAGTATTTT; J gene: TRBJ2-3; clone size: .; V gene: TRBV19; D gene: .
CDR3 protein: CASSKGDTGELFF; CDR3 DNA: TGTGCCAGTAGTAAAGGGGACACCGGGGAGCTGTTTTTT; J gene: TRBJ2-2; clone size: many; V gene: TRBV19; D gene: .
CDR3 protein: CATSDYDDSGATDTQYF; CDR3 DNA: TGTGCCACCAGTGACTATGACGACAGTGGGGCCACAGATACGCAGTATTTT; J gene: TRBJ2-3; clone size: .; V gene: TRBV24-1; D gene: .
CDR3 protein: CASSPNSWGGGYEQYF; CDR3 DNA: TGTGCCAGCAGTCCAAACTCGTGGGGGGGAGGCTACGAGCAGTACTTC; J gene: TRBJ2-7; clone size: many; V gene: TRBV27; D gene: TRBD2
CDR3 protein: CASSPTGANEQFF; CDR3 DNA: TGTGCCAGCAGTCCGACAGGGGCCAATGAGCAGTTCTTC; J gene: TRBJ2-1; clone size: few; V gene: TRBV27; D gene: TRBD1
CDR3 protein: CASSPETDTQYF; CDR3 DNA: TGTGCCAGCAGCCCAGAAACAGATACGCAGTATTTT; J gene: TRBJ2-3; clone size: .; V gene: TRBV2; D gene: .
CDR3 protein: CSARGAPQPNYGYTF; CDR3 DNA: TGCAGTGCTAGAGGAGCCCCCCAACCTAACTATGGCTACACCTTC; J gene: TRBJ1-2; clone size: .; V gene: TRBV20-1; D gene: .
CDR3 protein: CASSRPDRADTEAFF; CDR3 DNA: TGTGCCAGCAGCCGACCCGACAGGGCGGACACTGAAGCTTTCTTT; J gene: TRBJ1-1; clone size: .; V gene: TRBV14; D gene: TRBD1
CDR3 protein: CASSKTGPEANVLTF; CDR3 DNA: TGTGCCAGCAGCAAGACAGGGCCAGAGGCCAACGTCCTGACTTTC; J gene: TRBJ2-6; clone size: many; V gene: TRBV2; D gene: TRBD1
CDR3 protein: CASSLIGELFF; CDR3 DNA: TGTGCCAGCAGCCTTATTGGGGAGCTGTTTTTT; J gene: TRBJ2-2; clone size: many; V gene: TRBV12-3/TRBV12-4; D gene: .
CDR3 protein: CASSYSGKRAKNIQYF; CDR3 DNA: TGTGCCAGCAGTTACTCGGGGAAGAGGGCCAAAAACATTCAGTACTTC; J gene: TRBJ2-4; clone size: .; V gene: TRBV6-2/TRBV6-3; D gene: .
CDR3 protein: CASSLRDTAVPQHF; CDR3 DNA: TGTGCCAGCAGCCTAAGGGACACCGCGGTCCCCCAGCATTTT; J gene: TRBJ1-5; clone size: .; V gene: TRBV4-2; D gene: .
CDR3 protein: CASRSGTGGDTQYF; CDR3 DNA: TGTGCCAGCAGATCCGGGACAGGGGGGGATACGCAGTATTTT; J gene: TRBJ2-3; clone size: few; V gene: TRBV11-2; D gene: TRBD1
CDR3 protein: CASSLRTGGARNEQFF; CDR3 DNA: TGCGCCAGCAGCCTTAGAACAGGGGGCGCGAGGAATGAGCAGTTCTTC; J gene: TRBJ2-1; clone size: few; V gene: TRBV4-3; D gene: TRBD1
CDR3 protein: CASSTSSRQGHEQYF; CDR3 DNA: TGTGCCAGCAGTACGAGCTCCCGACAGGGCCACGAGCAGTACTTC; J gene: TRBJ2-7; clone size: few; V gene: TRBV7-8; D gene: TRBD1
CDR3 protein: CASIPRDTINEQFF; CDR3 DNA: TGTGCCAGCATCCCCCGGGACACAATCAATGAGCAGTTCTTC; J gene: TRBJ2-1; clone size: few; V gene: TRBV5-6; D gene: .
CDR3 protein: CASSSMPYEQYF; CDR3 DNA: TGTGCCAGCAGCTCCATGCCCTACGAGCAGTACTTC; J gene: TRBJ2-7; clone size: many; V gene: TRBV7-2; D gene: .
CDR3 protein: CASSLGSLYGYTF; CDR3 DNA: TGTGCCAGTAGTCTCGGCAGCCTCTATGGCTACACCTTC; J gene: TRBJ1-2; clone size: many; V gene: TRBV19; D gene: .
CDR3 protein: CSARRHLRGKETQYF; CDR3 DNA: TGCAGTGCTAGACGCCACCTTAGGGGGAAAGAGACCCAGTACTTC; J gene: TRBJ2-5; clone size: .; V gene: TRBV20-1; D gene: .
CDR3 protein: CASSPRWGETQYF; CDR3 DNA: TGTGCCAGCAGCCCAAGATGGGGGGAGACCCAGTACTTC; J gene: TRBJ2-5; clone size: .; V gene: TRBV7-9; D gene: .
CDR3 protein: CASGDGRRGFTDTQYF; CDR3 DNA: TGTGCCAGCGGTGATGGTAGGAGAGGATTCACAGATACGCAGTATTTT; J gene: TRBJ2-3; clone size: few; V gene: TRBV6-1; D gene: .
CDR3 protein: CASSGGVRDSETQYF; CDR3 DNA: TGTGCCAGTAGTGGCGGGGTGCGGGACTCGGAGACCCAGTACTTC; J gene: TRBJ2-5; clone size: few; V gene: TRBV19; D gene: .
CDR3 protein: CASSTGFTDTQYF; CDR3 DNA: TGTGCCAGCAGCACAGGTTTTACAGATACGCAGTATTTT; J gene: TRBJ2-3; clone size: many; V gene: TRBV11-2; D gene: .
CDR3 protein: CASSPNRIYSNQPQHF; CDR3 DNA: TGTGCCAGCAGTCCGAATCGGATATATAGCAATCAGCCCCAGCATTTT; J gene: TRBJ1-5; clone size: many; V gene: TRBV27; D gene: .
CDR3 protein: CASSLTGNTQYF; CDR3 DNA: TGTGCCAGCAGTCTAACGGGAAATACGCAGTATTTT; J gene: TRBJ2-3; clone size: many; V gene: TRBV12-3/TRBV12-4; D gene: .
CDR3 protein: CSAAWDRGTEAFF; CDR3 DNA: TGCAGTGCTGCCTGGGACAGGGGGACTGAAGCTTTCTTT; J gene: TRBJ1-1; clone size: .; V gene: TRBV20-1; D gene: TRBD1
CDR3 protein: CASSFARWGPYEQYF; CDR3 DNA: TGTGCCAGCAGCTTCGCCCGTTGGGGGCCCTACGAGCAGTACTTC; J gene: TRBJ2-7; clone size: .; V gene: TRBV11-3; D gene: .
CDR3 protein: CASSLQGEESPLHF; CDR3 DNA: TGTGCCAGCAGCTTACAGGGGGAAGAGTCACCCCTCCACTTT; J gene: TRBJ1-6; clone size: .; V gene: TRBV7-9; D gene: TRBD1
CDR3 protein: CSAGGEPYSNQPQHF; CDR3 DNA: TGCAGTGCGGGGGGGGAACCTTATAGCAATCAGCCCCAGCATTTT; J gene: TRBJ1-5; clone size: medium-sized; V gene: TRBV20-1; D gene: .
CDR3 protein: CASSQDLMREQYF; CDR3 DNA: TGTGCCAGCAGCCAAGATCTAATGAGAGAGCAGTACTTC; J gene: TRBJ2-7; clone size: few; V gene: TRBV3-1; D gene: .
CDR3 protein: CASSRAGGDYNEQFF; CDR3 DNA: TGTGCCAGCAGCCGGGCGGGGGGAGACTACAATGAGCAGTTCTTC; J gene: TRBJ2-1; clone size: few; V gene: TRBV7-9; D gene: TRBD2
CDR3 protein: CASSLWTDTDTQYF; CDR3 DNA: TGTGCCAGCAGCTTATGGACGGATACAGATACGCAGTATTTT; J gene: TRBJ2-3; clone size: many; V gene: TRBV7-2; D gene: .
CDR3 protein: CASSERLEDEQYF; CDR3 DNA: TGCGCCAGCAGTGAAAGGCTGGAGGACGAGCAGTACTTC; J gene: TRBJ2-7; clone size: .; V gene: TRBV10-1; D gene: .
CDR3 protein: CSASLALGVAGATDTQYF; CDR3 DNA: TGCAGTGCTAGTTTGGCCCTGGGGGTAGCGGGGGCAACAGATACGCAGTATTTT; J gene: TRBJ2-3; clone size: .; V gene: TRBV20-1; D gene: TRBD2